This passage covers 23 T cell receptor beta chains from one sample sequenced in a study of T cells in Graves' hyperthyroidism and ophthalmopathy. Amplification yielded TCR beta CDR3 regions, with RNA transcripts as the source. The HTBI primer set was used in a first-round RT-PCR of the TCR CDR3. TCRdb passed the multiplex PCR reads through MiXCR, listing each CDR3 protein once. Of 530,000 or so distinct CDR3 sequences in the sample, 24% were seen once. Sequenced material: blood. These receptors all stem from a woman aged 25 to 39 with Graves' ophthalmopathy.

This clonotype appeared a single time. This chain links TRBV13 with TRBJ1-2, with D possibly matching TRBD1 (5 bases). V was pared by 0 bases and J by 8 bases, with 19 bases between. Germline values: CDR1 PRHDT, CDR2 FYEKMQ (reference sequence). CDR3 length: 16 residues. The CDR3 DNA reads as TGTGCCAGCAGCTTAGGGGAATTAATAAGCAGGGAAGGCTACACCTTC. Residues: CASSLGELISREGYTF.

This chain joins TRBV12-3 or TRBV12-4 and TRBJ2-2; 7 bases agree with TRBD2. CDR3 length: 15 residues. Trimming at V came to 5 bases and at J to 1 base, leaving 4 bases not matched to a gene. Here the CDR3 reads CASSGGGLNTGELFF. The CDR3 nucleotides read TGTGCCAGCAGTGGGGGAGGGTTGAACACCGGGGAGCTGTTTTTT.

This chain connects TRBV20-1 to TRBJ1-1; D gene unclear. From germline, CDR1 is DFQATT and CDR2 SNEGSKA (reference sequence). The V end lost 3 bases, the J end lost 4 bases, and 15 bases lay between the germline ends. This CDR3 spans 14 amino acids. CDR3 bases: TGCAGTGCTAGGACGGGAGGGCCAGGCACTGAAGCTTTCTTT. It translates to CSARTGGPGTEAFF.

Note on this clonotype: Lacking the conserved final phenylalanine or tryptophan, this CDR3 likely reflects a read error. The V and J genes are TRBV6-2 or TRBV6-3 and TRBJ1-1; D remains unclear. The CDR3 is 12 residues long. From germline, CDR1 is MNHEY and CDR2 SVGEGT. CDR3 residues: CASSYSKVEAFY. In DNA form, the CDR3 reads TGTGCCAGTAGTTACTCGAAGGTTGAAGCTTTCTAT.

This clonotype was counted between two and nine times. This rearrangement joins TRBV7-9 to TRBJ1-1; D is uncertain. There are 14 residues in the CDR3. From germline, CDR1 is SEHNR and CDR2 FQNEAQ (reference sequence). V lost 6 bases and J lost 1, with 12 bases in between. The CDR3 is CASSLVSTNTEAFF. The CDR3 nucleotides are TGTGCCAGCAGTTTGGTCAGCACGAACACTGAAGCTTTCTTT.

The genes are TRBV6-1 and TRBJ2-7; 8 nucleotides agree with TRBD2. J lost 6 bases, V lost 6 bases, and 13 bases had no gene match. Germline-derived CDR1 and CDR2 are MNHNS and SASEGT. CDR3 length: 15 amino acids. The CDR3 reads CASSAGGLPIIEQYF. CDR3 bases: TGTGCCAGCAGCGCGGGGGGACTCCCAATTATCGAGCAGTACTTC.

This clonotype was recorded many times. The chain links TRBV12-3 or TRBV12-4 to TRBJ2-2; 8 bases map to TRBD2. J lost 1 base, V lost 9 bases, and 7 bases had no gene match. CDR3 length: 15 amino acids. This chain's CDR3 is CARGKGTRNTGELFF. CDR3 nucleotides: TGTGCCAGGGGCAAGGGGACTAGGAACACCGGGGAGCTGTTTTTT.

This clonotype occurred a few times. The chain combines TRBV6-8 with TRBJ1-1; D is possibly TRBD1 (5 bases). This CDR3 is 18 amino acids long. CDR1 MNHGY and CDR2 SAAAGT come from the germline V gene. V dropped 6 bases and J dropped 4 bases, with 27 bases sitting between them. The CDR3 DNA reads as TGTGCCAGCAGGCCACCGGCCTCCATGGGGCAGCAAGGCACTGAAGCTTTCTTT. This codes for CASRPPASMGQQGTEAFF.

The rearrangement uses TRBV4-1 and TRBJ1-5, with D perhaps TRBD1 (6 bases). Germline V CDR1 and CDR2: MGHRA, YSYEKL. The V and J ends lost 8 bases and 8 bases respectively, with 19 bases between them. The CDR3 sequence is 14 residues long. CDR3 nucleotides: TGCGCCAGCGCCCTAAGGGGGGGGCAGGAGCCCCAGCATTTT. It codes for CASALRGGQEPQHF.

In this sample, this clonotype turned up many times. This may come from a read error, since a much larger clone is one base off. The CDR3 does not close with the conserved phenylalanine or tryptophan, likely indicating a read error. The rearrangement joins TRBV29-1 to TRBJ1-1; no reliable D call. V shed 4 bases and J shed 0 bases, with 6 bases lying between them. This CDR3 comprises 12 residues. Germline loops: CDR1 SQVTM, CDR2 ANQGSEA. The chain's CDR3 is CSVVSLNTEAFL. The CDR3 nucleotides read TGCAGCGTTGTAAGCCTGAACACTGAAGCTTTCCTT.

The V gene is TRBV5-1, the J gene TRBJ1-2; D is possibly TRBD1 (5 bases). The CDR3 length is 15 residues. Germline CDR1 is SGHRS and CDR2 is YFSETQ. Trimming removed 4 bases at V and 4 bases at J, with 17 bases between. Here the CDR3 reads CASSPGHRSIYGYTF. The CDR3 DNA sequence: TGCGCCAGCAGCCCGGGGCACCGCTCAATCTATGGCTACACCTTC.

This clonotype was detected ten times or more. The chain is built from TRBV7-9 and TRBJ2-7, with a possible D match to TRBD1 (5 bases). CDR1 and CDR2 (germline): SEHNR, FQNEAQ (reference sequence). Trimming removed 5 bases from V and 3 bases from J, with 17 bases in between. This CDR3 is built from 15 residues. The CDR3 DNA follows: TGTGCCAGCAGCCTCGACCGTGTCAGGGACTACGAGCAGTACTTC. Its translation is CASSLDRVRDYEQYF.

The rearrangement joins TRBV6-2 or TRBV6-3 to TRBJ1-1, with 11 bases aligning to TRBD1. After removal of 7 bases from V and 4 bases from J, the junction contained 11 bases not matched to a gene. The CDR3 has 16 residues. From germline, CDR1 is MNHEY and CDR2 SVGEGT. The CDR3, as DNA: TGTGCCAGCAACGAAGCCCTCGGACAGGGGGCCACTGAAGCTTTCTTT. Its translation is CASNEALGQGATEAFF.

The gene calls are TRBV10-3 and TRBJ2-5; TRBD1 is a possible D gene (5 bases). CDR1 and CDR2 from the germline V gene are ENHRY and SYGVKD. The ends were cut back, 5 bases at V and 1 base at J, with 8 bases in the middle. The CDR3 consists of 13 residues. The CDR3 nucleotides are TGTGCCATCAGTTCAGGGTTCCAAGAGACCCAGTACTTC. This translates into CAISSGFQETQYF.

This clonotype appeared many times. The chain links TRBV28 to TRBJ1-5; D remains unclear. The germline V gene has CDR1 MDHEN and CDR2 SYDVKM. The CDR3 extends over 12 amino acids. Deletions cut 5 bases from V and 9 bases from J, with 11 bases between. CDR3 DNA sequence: TGTGCCAGCAGTCCCCCGCTGCTGCCCCAGCATTTT. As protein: CASSPPLLPQHF.

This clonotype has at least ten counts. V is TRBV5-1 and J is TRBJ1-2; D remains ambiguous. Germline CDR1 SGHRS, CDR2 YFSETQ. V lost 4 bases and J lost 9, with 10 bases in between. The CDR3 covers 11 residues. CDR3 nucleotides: TGCGCCAGCAGCGCTACTGGGAGCTACACCTTC. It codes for CASSATGSYTF.

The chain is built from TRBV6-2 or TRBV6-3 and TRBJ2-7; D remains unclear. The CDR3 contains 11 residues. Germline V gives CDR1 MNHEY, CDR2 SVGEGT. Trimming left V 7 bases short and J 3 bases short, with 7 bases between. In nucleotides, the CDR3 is TGTGCCAGCATGGCAGGCTACGAGCAGTACTTC. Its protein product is CASMAGYEQYF.

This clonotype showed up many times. CDR3 loop: CASSLAPGGTEAFF. CDR3 DNA sequence: TGCGCCAGCAGCTTGGCACCCGGGGGCACTGAAGCTTTCTTT. The chain joins TRBV5-1 to TRBJ1-1; D may be TRBD1 (5 bases). The length of the CDR3 is 14 residues. Germline V CDR1 and CDR2: SGHRS, YFSETQ. The V and J ends lost 0 bases and 4 bases respectively, with 10 bases between them.

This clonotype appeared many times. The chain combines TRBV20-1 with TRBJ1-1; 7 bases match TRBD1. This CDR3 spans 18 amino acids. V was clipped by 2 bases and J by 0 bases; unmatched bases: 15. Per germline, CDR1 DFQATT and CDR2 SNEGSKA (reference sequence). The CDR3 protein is CSARPRGSDRPMNTEAFF. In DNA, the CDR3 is TGCAGTGCTAGACCTAGGGGTTCGGACAGGCCCATGAACACTGAAGCTTTCTTT.

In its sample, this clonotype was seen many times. CDR3 loop: CASSLHQGASEAFF. The CDR3, as DNA: TGCGCCAGCAGCCTGCACCAGGGGGCCTCTGAAGCTTTCTTT. V is TRBV5-1 and J is TRBJ1-1, with 8 bases identical to TRBD1. This CDR3 is built from 14 residues. V was pared by 4 bases and J by 6 bases, with 8 bases of the junction left unmatched. From germline, CDR1 is SGHRS and CDR2 YFSETQ.

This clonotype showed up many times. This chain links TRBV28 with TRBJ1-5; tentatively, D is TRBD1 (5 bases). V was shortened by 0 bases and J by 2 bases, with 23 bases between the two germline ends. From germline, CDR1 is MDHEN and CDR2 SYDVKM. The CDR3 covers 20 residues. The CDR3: CASSLWGLRDPGDRNQPQHF. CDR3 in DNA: TGTGCCAGCAGTTTATGGGGACTCCGGGATCCCGGAGACCGCAATCAGCCCCAGCATTTT. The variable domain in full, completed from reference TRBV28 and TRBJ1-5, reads DVKVTQSSRYLVKRTGEKVFLECVQDMDHENMFWYRQDPGLGLRLIYFSYDVKMKEKGDIPEGYSVSREKKERFSLILESASTNQTSMYLCASSLWGLRDPGDRNQPQHFGDGTRLSIL.

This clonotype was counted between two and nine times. The CDR3 protein is CASSDGLPNTEAFF. As DNA, the CDR3 is TGTGCCAGCAGTGACGGCCTCCCGAACACTGAAGCTTTCTTT. V and J are TRBV25-1 and TRBJ1-1; D remains ambiguous. Between the trimmed V and J ends, which lost 3 bases and 1 base, there was a span of 9 bases. The germline gives CDR1 MGHDK, CDR2 SYGVNS. The CDR3 sequence is 14 residues long.

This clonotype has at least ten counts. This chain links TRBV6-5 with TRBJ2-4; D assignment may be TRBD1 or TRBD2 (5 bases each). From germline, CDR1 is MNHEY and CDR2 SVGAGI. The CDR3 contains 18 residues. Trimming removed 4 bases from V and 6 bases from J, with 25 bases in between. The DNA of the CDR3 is TGTGCCAGCAGTTCCCCTATCCCCGACCGAGGGACCCCAAACATTCAGTACTTC. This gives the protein CASSSPIPDRGTPNIQYF.